This TCR beta chain originates from a study of T cells in Graves' hyperthyroidism and ophthalmopathy. Study results and limitations: The model foresaw ophthalmopathy a median roughly 6.3 months prior to onset.

The investigators amplified TCR beta CDR3 regions from RNA transcripts. A first-round RT-PCR of the TCR CDR3 used the HTBI primer set. Using its own MiXCR run on the multiplex PCR reads, TCRdb lists one record per CDR3 protein. The table shows some 270,000 distinct CDR3 sequences, with over 20% occurring only once. This clonotype was recorded at least ten times. Its target is not known. The study left out patients who had uncontrolled infection, other autoimmune disease, pregnancy or lactation. The sequence derives from a woman aged 40 to 49 with Graves' ophthalmopathy. Sequenced sample: blood.

The CDR3 here is CASSLGPAGSGRAYEQYF. DNA for the CDR3: TGTGCCAGCAGCTTAGGCCCCGCCGGGTCGGGGAGGGCGTACGAGCAGTACTTC. The chain uses TRBV11-1 and TRBJ2-7; 7 nucleotides line up with TRBD2. The CDR3 runs to 18 residues. The ends lost 1 base at V and 4 bases at J; junction bases unmatched: 16. The germline gives CDR1 SGHAT, CDR2 FQDESV (reference sequence).